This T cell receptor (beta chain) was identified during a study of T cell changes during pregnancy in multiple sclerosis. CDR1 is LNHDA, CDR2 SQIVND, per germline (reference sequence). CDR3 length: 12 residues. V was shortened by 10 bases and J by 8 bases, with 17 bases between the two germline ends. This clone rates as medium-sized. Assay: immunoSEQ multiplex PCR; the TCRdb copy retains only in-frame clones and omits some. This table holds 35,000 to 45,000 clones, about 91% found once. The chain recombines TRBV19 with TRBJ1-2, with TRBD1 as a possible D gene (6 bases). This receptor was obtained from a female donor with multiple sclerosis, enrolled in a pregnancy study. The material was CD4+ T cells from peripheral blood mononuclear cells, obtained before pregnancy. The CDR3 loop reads CATTDRTGGYTF. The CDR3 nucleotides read TGTGCCACCACCGACAGGACGGGGGGCTACACCTTC.